Listed below are T cell receptor beta chains from one sample, sequenced in a study of technical replicates of blood from a few donors. Produced via immunoSEQ multiplex PCR; TCRdb's table is partial and in-frame only. The table has 50,000 to 55,000 clones, approximately 86% seen once. Sequencing was done on a sample of PBMCs. All receptors come from a human donor in good health. Some clones in this sample may be carry-over from other donors' samples. Both conserved end residues are part of each CDR3. The order of the fields is V gene, J gene, D gene, CDR3 length, clone size, CDR3 protein, CDR3 DNA. The D gene is left open where the match is weak. Not every row has a clone size; where given, it reads once, few, many or a size class.

V gene: TRBV15; J gene: TRBJ1-4; D gene: NA; CDR3 length: 18; clone size: NA; CDR3 protein: CATSLGAGFATTNEKLFF; CDR3 DNA: TGTGCCACCTCGCTGGGGGCTGGTTTCGCCACAACTAATGAAAAACTGTTTTTT
V gene: TRBV5-4; J gene: TRBJ1-6; D gene: TRBD1; CDR3 length: 16; clone size: few; CDR3 protein: CASSPDITGANSPLHF; CDR3 DNA: TGTGCCAGCAGCCCAGATATCACAGGGGCCAATTCACCCCTCCACTTT
V gene: TRBV4-1; J gene: TRBJ1-5; D gene: TRBD1; CDR3 length: 19; clone size: NA; CDR3 protein: CASSQEGGSGQGYNQPQHF; CDR3 DNA: TGCGCCAGCAGCCAAGAAGGAGGTTCTGGACAGGGGTACAATCAGCCCCAGCATTTT
V gene: TRBV7-9; J gene: TRBJ1-1; D gene: NA; CDR3 length: 15; clone size: NA; CDR3 protein: CASSFKGDPNTEAFF; CDR3 DNA: TGTGCCAGCAGCTTTAAGGGGGATCCGAACACTGAAGCTTTCTTT
V gene: TRBV6-1; J gene: TRBJ2-7; D gene: TRBD1; CDR3 length: 13; clone size: NA; CDR3 protein: CASRDRGFGEQYF; CDR3 DNA: TGTGCCAGCAGGGACAGGGGATTCGGCGAGCAGTACTTC
V gene: TRBV7-3; J gene: TRBJ2-5; D gene: NA; CDR3 length: 13; clone size: NA; CDR3 protein: CASSRRDQETQYF; CDR3 DNA: TGTGCCAGCAGCCGTCGGGACCAAGAGACCCAGTACTTC
V gene: TRBV5-6; J gene: TRBJ1-2; D gene: TRBD1; CDR3 length: 13; clone size: NA; CDR3 protein: CASSFKGAQGYTF; CDR3 DNA: TGTGCCAGCAGCTTTAAGGGGGCGCAGGGCTACACCTTC
V gene: TRBV7-8; J gene: TRBJ1-2; D gene: TRBD1; CDR3 length: 15; clone size: NA; CDR3 protein: CASSLALTGDYGYTF; CDR3 DNA: TGTGCCAGCAGCTTAGCGTTGACAGGGGACTATGGCTACACCTTC
V gene: TRBV11-3; J gene: TRBJ2-1; D gene: TRBD2; CDR3 length: 14; clone size: NA; CDR3 protein: CASASGGGANEQFF; CDR3 DNA: TGTGCCAGCGCGTCTGGCGGGGGGGCGAATGAGCAGTTCTTC
V gene: TRBV5-1; J gene: TRBJ2-3; D gene: TRBD1; CDR3 length: 15; clone size: NA; CDR3 protein: CANKKNGQDTDTQYF; CDR3 DNA: TGCGCCAACAAGAAAAACGGACAGGACACAGATACGCAGTATTTT
V gene: TRBV30; J gene: TRBJ1-1; D gene: NA; CDR3 length: 13; clone size: once; CDR3 protein: CAWRRQPNTEAFF; CDR3 DNA: TGTGCCTGGAGGCGGCAGCCGAACACTGAAGCTTTCTTT
V gene: TRBV4-3; J gene: TRBJ2-7; D gene: TRBD1; CDR3 length: 14; clone size: NA; CDR3 protein: CASSQGGQPYEQYF; CDR3 DNA: TGCGCCAGCAGCCAAGGGGGACAGCCCTACGAGCAGTACTTC
V gene: TRBV7-2; J gene: TRBJ1-1; D gene: TRBD1; CDR3 length: 14; clone size: NA; CDR3 protein: CASTLDRGNTEAFF; CDR3 DNA: TGTGCCAGCACCTTGGACAGGGGGAACACTGAAGCTTTCTTT
V gene: TRBV7-9; J gene: TRBJ1-1; D gene: NA; CDR3 length: 14; clone size: NA; CDR3 protein: CASMDITGVTEAFF; CDR3 DNA: TGTGCCAGCATGGACATCACGGGGGTCACTGAAGCTTTCTTT
V gene: TRBV5-4; J gene: TRBJ2-7; D gene: NA; CDR3 length: 13; clone size: NA; CDR3 protein: CASSNFSSYEQYF; CDR3 DNA: TGTGCCAGCAGCAATTTTAGCTCCTACGAGCAGTACTTC
V gene: TRBV7-9; J gene: TRBJ2-2; D gene: TRBD2; CDR3 length: 16; clone size: once; CDR3 protein: CASSSETSAIAGELFF; CDR3 DNA: TGTGCCAGCAGCTCAGAGACTAGCGCCATCGCCGGGGAGCTGTTTTTT
V gene: TRBV29-1; J gene: TRBJ1-2; D gene: NA; CDR3 length: 12; clone size: NA; CDR3 protein: CSVNRVGYGYTF; CDR3 DNA: TGCAGCGTAAACAGGGTGGGCTATGGCTACACCTTC
V gene: TRBV23-1; J gene: TRBJ1-1; D gene: TRBD1; CDR3 length: 12; clone size: NA; CDR3 protein: CASSQDRDRAFF; CDR3 DNA: TGCGCCAGCAGTCAAGACCGGGACAGGGCTTTCTTT
V gene: TRBV27; J gene: TRBJ1-5; D gene: TRBD1; CDR3 length: 15; clone size: medium-sized; CDR3 protein: CASSCPGQSNQPQHF; CDR3 DNA: TGTGCCAGCAGTTGCCCGGGACAGAGCAATCAGCCCCAGCATTTT
V gene: TRBV9; J gene: TRBJ2-7; D gene: TRBD2; CDR3 length: 13; clone size: NA; CDR3 protein: CASSAGGDYEQYF; CDR3 DNA: TGTGCCAGCAGCGCGGGGGGAGACTACGAGCAGTACTTC